Following are 11 T cell receptor beta chains from one sample sequenced in a study of T cell repertoires in cytomegalovirus infection. MiXCR, applied by TCRdb to the reads, yields one record per CDR3 protein. The repertoire includes some 700,000 distinct CDR3 sequences, approximately 33% of them detected once, and over 15% sits in the top ten. Antigens of these TCRs are unknown. The input for sequencing was cultured PBMCs, taken from culture after CMV antigen stimulation. The receptor source for this set is a human donor in good health (CMV status not recorded). Some clones in this sample may be carry-over from other donors' samples.

The V and J genes are TRBV12-3 or TRBV12-4 and TRBJ2-7; D possibly corresponds to TRBD2 (6 bases). The CDR3 runs 14 residues. The V gene lost 4 bases and the J gene lost 0 bases, with 10 bases spanning the gap. The CDR3 spells CASSWAGSSYEQYF. CDR3 bases: TGTGCCAGCAGTTGGGCGGGGAGCTCCTACGAGCAGTACTTC.

The table lists this clonotype with many counts. This chain's CDR3 is CASSARDRGSPLHF. The CDR3 DNA reads as TGTGCCAGCAGCGCTCGGGACCGTGGGTCACCCCTCCACTTT. The genes are TRBV7-2 and TRBJ1-6, with D possibly TRBD1 on 5 matching bases. The V end was cut by 5 bases, the J end by 10 bases, with 15 bases between. Germline assignment: CDR1 SGHTA and CDR2 FQGNSA. The CDR3 is 14 amino acids.

The genes are TRBV7-6 and TRBJ1-3; possible D gene TRBD1, 5 bases. The CDR3 has 16 amino acids. Trimming removed 1 base from V and 4 bases from J, with 14 bases in between. Germline V lookup: CDR1 SGHVS, CDR2 FNYEAQ. DNA of the CDR3: TGTGCCAGCAGCTTAGAAGGCAGGGCGGGCGGAAACACCATATATTTT. Protein sequence: CASSLEGRAGGNTIYF.

This clonotype was seen a handful of times. The chain employs TRBV7-2 and TRBJ2-1; 8 bases match TRBD2. V shed 5 bases, J shed 6 bases, and the junction held 9 bases outside the gene matches. The CDR3 runs 15 residues. The germline V gene encodes CDR1 SGHTA and CDR2 FQGNSA. CDR3 in DNA: TGTGCCAGCAGCCCGGGGGGGGGTCTCGTCAATGAGCAGTTCTTC. Translating it yields CASSPGGGLVNEQFF.

This clonotype was detected only a few times. The V gene is TRBV19, the J gene TRBJ2-7; D may correspond to TRBD1 or TRBD2 (6 bases each). The CDR3 has 13 residues. Trimming cost V 6 bases and J 3 bases, with 12 bases left between them. Looked up from germline, CDR1 is LNHDA and CDR2 is SQIVND (reference sequence). The chain's CDR3 is CASSDRRGYEQYF. The CDR3 DNA is TGTGCCAGTAGCGACAGGAGGGGCTACGAGCAGTACTTC.

The genes are TRBV24-1 and TRBJ2-4; perhaps TRBD1 as D (6 bases). Looked up from germline, CDR1 is KGHDR and CDR2 is SFDVKD. The V gene lost 9 bases and the J gene lost 10 bases, with 21 bases spanning the gap. The length of the CDR3 is 14 residues. CDR3 amino acids: CATYRGPQGPIQYF. CDR3 nucleotide sequence: TGTGCCACCTATAGAGGACCCCAGGGGCCGATTCAGTACTTC.

This clonotype has a handful of counts. V usage is TRBV12-3 or TRBV12-4 and J usage is TRBJ2-3; possible D gene TRBD1, 5 bases. V dropped 2 bases and J dropped 3 bases, with 12 bases sitting between them. The CDR3 loop spans 15 amino acids. The CDR3 bases are TGTGCCAGCAGTTTATCCCAGGGATGGACAGATACGCAGTATTTT. Its protein product is CASSLSQGWTDTQYF.

This clonotype was seen at least ten times. J is TRBJ2-3 and V is TRBV7-2; tentatively, D is TRBD2 (5 bases). Germline CDR1 is SGHTA and CDR2 is FQGNSA. V was clipped by 3 bases and J by 2 bases, with 15 bases between them. This CDR3 comprises 16 residues. CDR3 protein: CASSLRPRGLTDTQYF. Here the CDR3 DNA reads TGTGCCAGCAGCTTGAGACCTAGAGGGCTCACAGATACGCAGTATTTT.

This rearrangement joins TRBV12-5 to TRBJ2-7; TRBD2 might be the D (6 bases). The V end lost 0 bases, the J end lost 2 bases, and 11 bases lay between the germline ends. The germline CDR1 and CDR2 sequences are LGHNT and FRNRAP. The CDR3 spans 15 residues. The CDR3 DNA sequence: TGTGCTAGTGGTTTGGTAAGGGAGGCAGCCTACGAGCAGTACTTC. Amino acid sequence: CASGLVREAAYEQYF.

This clonotype was recorded a few times. The rearrangement joins TRBV7-9 to TRBJ2-2; 7 positions match TRBD2. The CDR3 sequence is 16 residues long. Germline-derived CDR1 and CDR2 are SEHNR and FQNEAQ (reference sequence). The ends lost 2 bases at V and 2 bases at J; junction bases unmatched: 5. This CDR3 reads CASSLSGGGNTGELFF. CDR3 nucleotide sequence: TGTGCCAGCAGCTTATCTGGCGGGGGTAACACCGGGGAGCTGTTTTTT.

This clonotype was recorded a few times. The rearrangement links TRBV20-1 to TRBJ2-3, with 13 bases lining up with TRBD2. There are 18 residues in the CDR3. Germline CDR1 is DFQATT and CDR2 is SNEGSKA (reference sequence). Trimming took 3 bases from V and 2 from J; bases not matched to a gene: 11. CDR3 nucleotides: TGCAGTGCTAGGGCCTTCCCCGGGACTAGCGGGATCACAGATACGCAGTATTTT. Amino acid sequence: CSARAFPGTSGITDTQYF.